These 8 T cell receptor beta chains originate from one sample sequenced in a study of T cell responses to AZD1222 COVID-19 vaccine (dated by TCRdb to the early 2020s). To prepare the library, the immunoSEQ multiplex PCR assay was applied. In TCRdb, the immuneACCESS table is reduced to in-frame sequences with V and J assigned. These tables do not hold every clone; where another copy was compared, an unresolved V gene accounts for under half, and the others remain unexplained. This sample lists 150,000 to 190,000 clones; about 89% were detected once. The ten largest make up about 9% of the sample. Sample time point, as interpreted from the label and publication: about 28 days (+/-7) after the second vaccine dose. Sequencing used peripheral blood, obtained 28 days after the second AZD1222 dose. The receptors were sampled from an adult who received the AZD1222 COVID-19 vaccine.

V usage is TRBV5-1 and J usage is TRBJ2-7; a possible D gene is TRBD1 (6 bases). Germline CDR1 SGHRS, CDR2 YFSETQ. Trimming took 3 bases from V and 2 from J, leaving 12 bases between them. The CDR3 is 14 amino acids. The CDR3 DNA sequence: TGCGCCAGCAGCTCCGGGACATTGACCTACGAGCAGTACTTC. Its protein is CASSSGTLTYEQYF.

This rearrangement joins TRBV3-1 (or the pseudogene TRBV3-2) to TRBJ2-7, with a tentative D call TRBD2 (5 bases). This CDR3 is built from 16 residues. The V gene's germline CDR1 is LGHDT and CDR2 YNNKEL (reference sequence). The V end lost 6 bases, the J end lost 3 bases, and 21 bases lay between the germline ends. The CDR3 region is CASSKNFPGTYYEQYF. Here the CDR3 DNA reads TGTGCCAGCAGTAAGAACTTTCCGGGAACATACTACGAGCAGTACTTC.

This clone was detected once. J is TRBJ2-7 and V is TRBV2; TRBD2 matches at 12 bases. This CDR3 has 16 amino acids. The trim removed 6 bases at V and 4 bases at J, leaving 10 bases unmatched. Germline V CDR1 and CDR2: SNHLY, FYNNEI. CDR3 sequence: CASSSGTSGRIYEQYF. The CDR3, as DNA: TGTGCCAGCAGCTCCGGGACTAGCGGGCGTATTTACGAGCAGTACTTC.

The CDR3 sequence: CASSSSSVSSYNEQFF. The DNA for the CDR3 is TGTGCCAGCAGCTCAAGTAGCGTGAGCTCCTACAATGAGCAGTTCTTC. The chain is built from TRBV11-3 and TRBJ2-1; D is perhaps TRBD2 (5 bases). The CDR3 extends over 16 amino acids. Trimming pared 4 bases from V and 0 bases from J, leaving 13 bases between. The germline V gene encodes CDR1 SGHNT and CDR2 YENEEA.

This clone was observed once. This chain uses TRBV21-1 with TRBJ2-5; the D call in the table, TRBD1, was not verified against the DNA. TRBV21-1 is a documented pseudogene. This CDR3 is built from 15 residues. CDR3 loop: CASSKGDRGVETQYF. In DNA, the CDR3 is TGTGCCAGCAGCAAAGGTGACAGGGGAGTAGAGACCCAGTACTTC.

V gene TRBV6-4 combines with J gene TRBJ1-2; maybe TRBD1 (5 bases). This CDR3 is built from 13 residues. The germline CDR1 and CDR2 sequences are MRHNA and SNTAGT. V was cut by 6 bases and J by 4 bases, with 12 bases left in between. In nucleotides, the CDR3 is TGTGCCAGCAGCTCTCAGGGAGGCTATGGCTACACCTTC. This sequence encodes CASSSQGGYGYTF.

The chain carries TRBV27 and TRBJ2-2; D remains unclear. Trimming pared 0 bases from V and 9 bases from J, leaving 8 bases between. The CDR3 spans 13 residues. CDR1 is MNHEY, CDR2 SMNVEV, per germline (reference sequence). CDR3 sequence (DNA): TGTGCCAGCAGTTTATCTTTCTGGCGGGAGCTGTTTTTT. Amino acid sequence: CASSLSFWRELFF.

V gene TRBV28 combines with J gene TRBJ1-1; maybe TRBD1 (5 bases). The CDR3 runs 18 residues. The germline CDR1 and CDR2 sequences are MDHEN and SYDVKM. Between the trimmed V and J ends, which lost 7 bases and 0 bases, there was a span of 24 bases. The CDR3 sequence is CASTLPDGHFNMNTEAFF. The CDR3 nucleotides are TGTGCCAGCACTCTTCCGGACGGACACTTCAACATGAACACTGAAGCTTTCTTT.